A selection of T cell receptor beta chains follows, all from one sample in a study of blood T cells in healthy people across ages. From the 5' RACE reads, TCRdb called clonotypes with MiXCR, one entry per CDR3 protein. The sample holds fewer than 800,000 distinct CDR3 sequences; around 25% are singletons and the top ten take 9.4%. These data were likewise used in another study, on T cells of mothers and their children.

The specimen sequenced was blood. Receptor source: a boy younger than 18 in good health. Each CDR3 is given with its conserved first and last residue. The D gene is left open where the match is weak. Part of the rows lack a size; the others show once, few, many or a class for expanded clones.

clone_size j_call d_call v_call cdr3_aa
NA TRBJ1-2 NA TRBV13 CASSLVRREGDGYTF
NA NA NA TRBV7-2 CASSMTPGEREQYF
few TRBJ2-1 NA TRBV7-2 CASSLRALDPYNEQFF
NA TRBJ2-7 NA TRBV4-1 CASSQDENYEQYF
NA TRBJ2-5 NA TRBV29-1 CSVEEMETQYF
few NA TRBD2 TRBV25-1 CASRSSGSNEQFF
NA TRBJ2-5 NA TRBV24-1 CATSGRTGTLEEETQYF
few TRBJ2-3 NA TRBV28 CASSILTVPQYF
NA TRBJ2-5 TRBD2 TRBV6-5 CASSYSSGGSQETQYF
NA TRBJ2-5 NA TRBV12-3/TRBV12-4 CASSSASRETQYF
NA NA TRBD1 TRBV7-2 CASSIQTGGAETQYF
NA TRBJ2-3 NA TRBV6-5 CASSRLWGRADTQYF
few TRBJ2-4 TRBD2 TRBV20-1 CSAYGGAKNIQYF
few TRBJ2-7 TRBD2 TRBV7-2 CASSLGRLAGASSYEQYF
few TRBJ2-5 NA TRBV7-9 CASSRTTSSETQYF
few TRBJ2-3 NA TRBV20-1 CSADEGETPTDTQYF
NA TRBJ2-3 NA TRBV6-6 CASHLEKGSAQYF
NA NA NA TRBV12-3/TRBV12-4 CASSFGYLGEQYF
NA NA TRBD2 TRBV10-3 CAISDRLGGRATYEQYF
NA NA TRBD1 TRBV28 CASRNRGSLHEQYF
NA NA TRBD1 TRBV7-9 CASSSGPRGNYEQYF
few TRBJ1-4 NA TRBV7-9 CASSHGTGEKLFF
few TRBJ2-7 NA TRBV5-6 CASSSHLAGGVPNEQYF
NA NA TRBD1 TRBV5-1 CASSLGGGQGDYEQYF
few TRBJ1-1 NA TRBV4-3 CASSQGASNTEAFF
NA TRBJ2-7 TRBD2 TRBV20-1 CSARVSGSASYEQYF
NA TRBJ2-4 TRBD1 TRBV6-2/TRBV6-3 CASSYRRDRGERSIQYF
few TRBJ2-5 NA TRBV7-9 CASSFRSEETQYF
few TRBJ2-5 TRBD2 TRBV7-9 CASSPGTLREGEEQYF
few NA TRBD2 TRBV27 CASSLFGTRNEQFF
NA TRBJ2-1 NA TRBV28 CASSSRGGQEQFF
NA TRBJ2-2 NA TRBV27 CANTGELFF
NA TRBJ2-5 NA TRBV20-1 CSARGLRLDETQYF
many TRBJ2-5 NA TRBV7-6 CASSLVLETQYF
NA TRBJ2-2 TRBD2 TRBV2 CASSYSAGGGVGELFF
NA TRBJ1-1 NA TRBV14 CASSQLGSTEAFF
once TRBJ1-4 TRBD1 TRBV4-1 CASSQENTGTGVQKLFF
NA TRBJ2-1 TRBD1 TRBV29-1 CSVEDEAGTGRNNEQFF
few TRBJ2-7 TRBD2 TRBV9 CASSALIAGGPREQYF
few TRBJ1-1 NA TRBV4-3 CASSQDYRNTEAFF
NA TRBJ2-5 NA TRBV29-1 CSVDLAGSGETQYF
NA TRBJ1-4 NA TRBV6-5 CASSPPNEKLFF
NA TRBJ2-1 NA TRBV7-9 CASSLLGLSEQFF
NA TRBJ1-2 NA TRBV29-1 CSVETPSGFYGYTF
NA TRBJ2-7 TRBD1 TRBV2 CANSKTGAMDVQYF
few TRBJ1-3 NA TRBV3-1 CASSRGLTGNTIYF
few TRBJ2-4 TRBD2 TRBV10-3 CAIRNGLADIQYF